The 17 T cell receptor beta chains below come from one sample, sequenced in a study of CXCR4 blockade with PD-1 therapy in pancreatic cancer. The method was immunoSEQ multiplex PCR; TCRdb's version includes in-frame clones alone and lacks a portion of them. Among fewer than 4,500 clones listed, roughly two fifths were seen once. Sequencing used tumor tissue. These receptors all come from a human donor with pancreatic ductal adenocarcinoma.

The genes are TRBV2 and TRBJ2-1; D is possibly TRBD2 (5 bases). Germline lookup yields CDR1 SNHLY and CDR2 FYNNEI. This CDR3 contains 14 residues. V lost 8 bases to trimming and J lost 1 base, with 12 bases between them. In DNA form, the CDR3 reads TGTGCCAGCGAGGGCGTAGGGTCCTACAATGAGCAGTTCTTC. Amino acids: CASEGVGSYNEQFF.

This chain joins TRBV9 and TRBJ1-6; D not resolved. V lost 0 bases, J lost 8 bases, and 12 bases lay in between. The CDR3 runs to 15 residues. Germline CDR1 SGDLS, CDR2 YYNGEE. The CDR3 loop is CASSVASDPHSPLHF. The CDR3 coding sequence is TGTGCCAGCAGCGTAGCTTCGGACCCACATTCACCCCTCCACTTT.

This chain links TRBV18 with TRBJ2-1; D assignment may be TRBD1 or TRBD2 (5 bases each). This CDR3 is 18 amino acids long. CDR1 is KGHSH, CDR2 LQKENI, per germline. Trimming pared 2 bases from V and 0 bases from J, leaving 17 bases between. This chain's CDR3 is CASSPVSQGRGSYNEQFF. Here the CDR3 DNA reads TGTGCCAGCTCACCAGTCTCCCAGGGTCGGGGCTCCTACAATGAGCAGTTCTTC.

The sample holds a few counts of this clone. The rearrangement links TRBV14 to TRBJ2-1; D might be TRBD2 (5 bases). Trimming stripped 1 base from V and 0 bases from J, with 7 bases between. The CDR3 is 15 residues long. Germline V gene sequence: CDR1 SGHDN, CDR2 FVKESK. CDR3 coding DNA: TGTGCCAGCAGCCAAGGAACTAGCTCCTACAATGAGCAGTTCTTC. It encodes CASSQGTSSYNEQFF.

The chain is built from TRBV19 and TRBJ2-2; D tentatively fits TRBD1 or TRBD2 (5 bases each). Trimming took off 0 bases at V and 0 bases at J, with 11 bases between the two ends. The length of the CDR3 is 17 residues. Germline V gene sequence: CDR1 LNHDA, CDR2 SQIVND (reference sequence). The DNA of the CDR3 is TGTGCCAGTAGTATAGAGCAGGGACGGGCGAACACCGGGGAGCTGTTTTTT. Its protein product is CASSIEQGRANTGELFF.

Relative to its sample, this clone is medium-sized. This chain connects TRBV11-3 to TRBJ2-7, with TRBD1 matching over 10 bases. From germline, CDR1 is SGHNT and CDR2 YENEEA. J lost 3 bases, V lost 5 bases, and 7 bases had no gene match. CDR3 size: 15 residues. Here the CDR3 DNA reads TGTGCCAGCAGCGCAGGGACAGGGGAGGGCTACGAGCAGTACTTC. It is translated as CASSAGTGEGYEQYF.

Only one count was recorded for this clone. The DNA of the CDR3 is TGCGCCAGCAGAGGCGAATTGGCCGGGGAGCTGTTTTTT. Translated: CASRGELAGELFF. The chain joins TRBV10-2 to TRBJ2-2; D uncertain. CDR1 is WSHSY and CDR2 is SAAADI in the germline V gene. The V end was cut by 6 bases, the J end by 6 bases, with 11 bases between. The length of the CDR3 is 13 residues.

By share of the sample, this clone is medium-sized. The chain employs TRBV11-3 and TRBJ1-2; D not resolved. V was clipped by 5 bases and J by 2 bases, with 12 bases between them. Per the germline V gene, CDR1 is SGHNT and CDR2 is YENEEA. The CDR3 spans 14 residues. CDR3 nucleotide sequence: TGTGCCAGCAGCCCTAGAGGACGGAACTATGGCTACACCTTC. Residues: CASSPRGRNYGYTF.

This clone ranks as medium-sized (0.01 to 0.1%). CDR3 DNA: TGTGCCAGCAGCCCGACTCTGGGGACTAGCGGCGAGCAGTACTTC. It specifies CASSPTLGTSGEQYF. The gene calls are TRBV11-3 and TRBJ2-7; 11 bases are shared with TRBD2. Losses at the gene ends were 5 bases for V and 6 bases for J; bases not matched to a gene: 9. CDR3 length: 15 amino acids. Per the germline V gene, CDR1 is SGHNT and CDR2 is YENEEA.

CDR3 sequence: CASSLVRGTNEKLFF. The CDR3, as DNA: TGTGCCAGCAGCCTGGTCCGGGGAACTAATGAAAAACTGTTTTTT. The V and J genes are TRBV14 and TRBJ1-4; D is undetermined. Trimming left V 4 bases short and J 1 base short, with 10 bases between. This CDR3 spans 15 amino acids. Germline CDR1 and CDR2: SGHDN and FVKESK. Full variable domain (remainder filled in from reference TRBV14 and TRBJ1-4): EAGVTQFPSHSVIEKGQTVTLRCDPISGHDNLYWYRRVMGKEIKFLLHFVKESKQDESGMPNNRFLAERTGGTYSTLKVQPAELEDSGVYFCASSLVRGTNEKLFFGSGTQLSVL.

The chain has TRBV10-3 and TRBJ2-1; TRBD1 aligns across 7 bases. The CDR3 contains 16 residues. V lost 2 bases and J lost 0; bases outside the gene matches: 4. Germline lookup yields CDR1 ENHRY and CDR2 SYGVKD. The CDR3 here is CAISEAPGGSYNEQFF. Here the CDR3 DNA reads TGTGCCATCAGTGAGGCCCCAGGGGGCTCCTACAATGAGCAGTTCTTC.

The J gene is TRBJ1-2, the V gene TRBV9, with D tentatively TRBD1 (6 bases). Between the trimmed V and J ends, which lost 3 bases and 4 bases, there was a span of 13 bases. CDR1 and CDR2 from the germline V gene are SGDLS and YYNGEE. This CDR3 region has 14 residues. CDR3 sequence: CASSDETGSYGYTF. The CDR3 nucleotides are TGTGCCAGCAGCGACGAAACAGGGAGCTATGGCTACACCTTC.

J is TRBJ1-2 and V is TRBV19, with D unclear. The CDR3 consists of 12 residues. V lost 2 bases and J 1 base, leaving 2 bases between the germline ends. The germline V gene encodes CDR1 LNHDA and CDR2 SQIVND (reference sequence). Here the CDR3 reads CASSILNYGYTF. CDR3 bases: TGTGCCAGTAGTATACTTAACTATGGCTACACCTTC. The full variable domain, with the rest looked up from reference TRBV19 and TRBJ1-2, is DGGITQSPKYLFRKEGQNVTLSCEQNLNHDAMYWYRQDPGQGLRLIYYSQIVNDFQKGDIAEGYSVSREKKESFPLTVTSAQKNPTAFYLCASSILNYGYTFGSGTRLTVV.

J is TRBJ2-3 and V is TRBV6-8, with D tentatively TRBD2 (6 bases). CDR1 and CDR2 (germline): MNHGY, SAAAGT. V lost 0 bases, J lost 9 bases, and 7 bases lay in between. The CDR3 has 12 amino acids. The CDR3 DNA is TGTGCCAGCAGTTACTCGGAGGGGACGCAGTATTTT. It translates to CASSYSEGTQYF.

This clone was picked up a small number of times. The V gene is TRBV11-3, the J gene TRBJ2-7; 7 bases match TRBD2. This CDR3 spans 14 amino acids. With 8 bases clipped from V and 0 bases from J, the junction kept 7 bases outside the gene matches. Germline values: CDR1 SGHNT, CDR2 YENEEA. The CDR3 DNA reads TGTGCCAGCGCCAGGGAGGGCAGCTCCTACGAGCAGTACTTC. This encodes CASAREGSSYEQYF.

By share, this clone ranks as medium-sized. The chain is built from TRBV6-8 and TRBJ2-1, with D possibly TRBD1 on 6 matching bases. The ends were cut back, 6 bases at V and 8 bases at J, with 20 bases in the middle. This CDR3 spans 15 amino acids. CDR1 is MNHGY, CDR2 SAAAGT, per germline. CDR3 in amino acids: CASSRWARQADEQFF. CDR3 DNA sequence: TGTGCCAGCAGCCGCTGGGCGAGACAGGCGGATGAGCAGTTCTTC.

The gene calls are TRBV6-8 and TRBJ2-1; 10 bases are shared with TRBD2. The germline V gene has CDR1 MNHGY and CDR2 SAAAGT. The CDR3 is 14 amino acids. Trimming removed 5 bases from V and 6 bases from J; junction bases left unmatched: 4. In nucleotides, the CDR3 is TGTGCCAGCAGTCGCCTAGCGGGGGCCAATGAGCAGTTCTTC. Residues: CASSRLAGANEQFF.